This T cell receptor beta chain appears in the sequencing data of a study of monozygotic twins with cystic fibrosis. Study as a whole: Library input was three micrograms of fragmented DNA, with approximately 16 PCR cycles. Study results and limitations: In this small cohort, shared CDR3 numbers showed no association with age, concordance or disease severity. The repertoire was suggested to be naive-dominated, clonality median around 0.0095.

Some clones are missing from TCRdb's copy, which holds only in-frame ones; the method was immunoSEQ multiplex PCR. Found here are 39,000 or so clones, approximately 90% of them singletons; the top ten hold 0.15% to 0.2%. From germline, CDR1 is SGDLS and CDR2 YYNGEE. The CDR3 spans 14 residues. V lost 3 bases and J 10 bases, leaving 19 bases between the germline ends. On this clone: Its antigen is currently unknown.

V usage is TRBV9 and J usage is TRBJ1-1, with D hard to call. This clonotype was sampled from a boy between 2 and 15 years old with cystic fibrosis. Sequencing used blood. CDR3 region: CASSAGQVRTGAFF. The CDR3 nucleotides are TGTGCCAGCAGCGCTGGCCAAGTGCGGACGGGAGCTTTCTTT.